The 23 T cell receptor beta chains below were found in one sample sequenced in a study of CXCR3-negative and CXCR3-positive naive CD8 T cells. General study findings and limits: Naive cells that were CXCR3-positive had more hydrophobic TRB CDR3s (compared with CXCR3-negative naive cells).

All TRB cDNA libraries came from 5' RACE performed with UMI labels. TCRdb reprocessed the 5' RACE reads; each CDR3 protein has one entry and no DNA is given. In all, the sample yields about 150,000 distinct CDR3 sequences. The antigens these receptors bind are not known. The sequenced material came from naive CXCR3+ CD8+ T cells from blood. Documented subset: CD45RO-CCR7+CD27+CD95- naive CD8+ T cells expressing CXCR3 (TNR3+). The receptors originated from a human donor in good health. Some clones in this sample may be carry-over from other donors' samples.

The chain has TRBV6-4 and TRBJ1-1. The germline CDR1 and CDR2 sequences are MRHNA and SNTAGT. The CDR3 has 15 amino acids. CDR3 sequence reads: CASSPSSEWNTEAFF.

The CDR3 spells CASSSYSFSYNEQFF. This chain uses TRBV19 with TRBJ2-1. Germline assignment: CDR1 LNHDA and CDR2 SQIVND (reference sequence). The CDR3 contains 15 residues.

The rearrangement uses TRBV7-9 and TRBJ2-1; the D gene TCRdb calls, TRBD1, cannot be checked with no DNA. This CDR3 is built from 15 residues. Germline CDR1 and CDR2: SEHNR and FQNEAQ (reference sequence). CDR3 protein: CASSLFAGGDNEQFF.

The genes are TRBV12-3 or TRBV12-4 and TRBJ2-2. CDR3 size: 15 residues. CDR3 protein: CAKHLSETNTGELFF.

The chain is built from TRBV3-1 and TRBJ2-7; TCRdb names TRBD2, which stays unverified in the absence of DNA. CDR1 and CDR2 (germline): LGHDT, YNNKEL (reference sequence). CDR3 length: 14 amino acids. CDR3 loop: CASSQGLTSYEQYF.

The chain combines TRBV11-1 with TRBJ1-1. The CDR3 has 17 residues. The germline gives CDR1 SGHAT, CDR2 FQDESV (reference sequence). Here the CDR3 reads CASSLKVQGGLDTEAFF.

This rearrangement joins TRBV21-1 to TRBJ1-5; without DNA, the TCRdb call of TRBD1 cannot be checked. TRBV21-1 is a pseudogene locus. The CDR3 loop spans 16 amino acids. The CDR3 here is CASSNRDRYSNQPQHF.

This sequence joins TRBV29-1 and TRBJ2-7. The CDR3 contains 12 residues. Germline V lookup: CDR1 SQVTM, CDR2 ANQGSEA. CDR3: CSVVGGAYEQYF.

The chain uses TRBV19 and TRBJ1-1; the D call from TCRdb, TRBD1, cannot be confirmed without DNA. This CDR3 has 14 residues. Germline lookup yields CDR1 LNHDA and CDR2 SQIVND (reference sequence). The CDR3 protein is CASSIAFGATEAFF.

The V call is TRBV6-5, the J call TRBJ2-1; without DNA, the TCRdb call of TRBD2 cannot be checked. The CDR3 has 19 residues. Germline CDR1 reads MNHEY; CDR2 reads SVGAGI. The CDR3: CASSYRGSGRPSSYNEQFF.

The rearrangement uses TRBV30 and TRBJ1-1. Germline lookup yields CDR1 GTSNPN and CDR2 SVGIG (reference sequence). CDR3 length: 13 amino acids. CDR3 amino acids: CAWSPDWNTEAFF. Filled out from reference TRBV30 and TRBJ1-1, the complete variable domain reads SQTIHQWPATLVQPVGSPLSLECTVEGTSNPNLYWYRQAAGRGLQLLFYSVGIGQISSEVPQNLSASRPQDRQFILSSKKLLLSDSGFYLCAWSPDWNTEAFFGQGTRLTVV.

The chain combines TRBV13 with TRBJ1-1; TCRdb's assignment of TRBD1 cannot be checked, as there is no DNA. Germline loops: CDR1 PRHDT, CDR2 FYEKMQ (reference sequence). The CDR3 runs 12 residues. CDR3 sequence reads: CASSAGVTEAFF.

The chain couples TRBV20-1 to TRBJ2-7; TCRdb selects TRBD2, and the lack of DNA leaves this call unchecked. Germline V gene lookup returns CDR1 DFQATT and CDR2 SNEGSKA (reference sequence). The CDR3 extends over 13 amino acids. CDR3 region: CSASLAGLHEQYF.

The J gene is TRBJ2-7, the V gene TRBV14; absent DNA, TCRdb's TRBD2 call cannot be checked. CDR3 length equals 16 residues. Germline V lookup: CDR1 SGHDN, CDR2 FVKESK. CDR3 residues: CASSFRGGESSYEQYF.

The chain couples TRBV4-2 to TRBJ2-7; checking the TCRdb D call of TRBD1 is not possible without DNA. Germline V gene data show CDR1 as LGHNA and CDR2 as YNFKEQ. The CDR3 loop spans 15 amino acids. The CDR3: CASSLPGQASYEQYF.

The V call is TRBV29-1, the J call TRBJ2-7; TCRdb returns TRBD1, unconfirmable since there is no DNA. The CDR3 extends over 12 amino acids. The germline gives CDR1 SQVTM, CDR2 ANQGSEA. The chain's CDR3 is CSVEDGRDEQYF.

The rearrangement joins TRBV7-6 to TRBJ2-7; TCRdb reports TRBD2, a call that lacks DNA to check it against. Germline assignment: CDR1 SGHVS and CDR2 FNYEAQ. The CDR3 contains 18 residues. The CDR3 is CASSLDAGLAGSSYEQYF. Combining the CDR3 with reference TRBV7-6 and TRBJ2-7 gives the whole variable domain GAGVSQSPRYKVTKRGQDVALRCDPISGHVSLYWYRQALGQGPEFLTYFNYEAQQDKSGLPNDRFSAERPEGSISTLTIQRTEQRDSAMYRCASSLDAGLAGSSYEQYFGPGTRLTVT.

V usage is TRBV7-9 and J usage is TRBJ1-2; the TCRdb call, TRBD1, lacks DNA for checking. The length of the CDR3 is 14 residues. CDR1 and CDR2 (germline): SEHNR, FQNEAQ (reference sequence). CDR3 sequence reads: CASSRTETNYGYTF.

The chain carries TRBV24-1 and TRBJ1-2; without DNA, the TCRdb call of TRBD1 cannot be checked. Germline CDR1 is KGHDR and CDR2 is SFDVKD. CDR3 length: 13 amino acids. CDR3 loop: CATSAGRGYGYTF.

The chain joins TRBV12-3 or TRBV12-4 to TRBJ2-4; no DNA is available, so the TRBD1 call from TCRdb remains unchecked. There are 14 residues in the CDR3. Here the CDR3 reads CASSFGGAKNIQYF.

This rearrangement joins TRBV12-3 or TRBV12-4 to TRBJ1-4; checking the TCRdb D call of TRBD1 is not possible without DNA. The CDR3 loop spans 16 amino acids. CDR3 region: CASSWTGFPTNEKLFF.

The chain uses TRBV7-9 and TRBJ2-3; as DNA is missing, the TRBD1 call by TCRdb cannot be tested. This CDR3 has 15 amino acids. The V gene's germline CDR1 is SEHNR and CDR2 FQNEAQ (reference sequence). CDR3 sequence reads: CASSLAGGGPFAQYF.

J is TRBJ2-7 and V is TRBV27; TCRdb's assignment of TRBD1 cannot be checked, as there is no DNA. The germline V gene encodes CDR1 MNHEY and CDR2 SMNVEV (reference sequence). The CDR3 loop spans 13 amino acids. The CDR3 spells CASSFNRDYEQYF.